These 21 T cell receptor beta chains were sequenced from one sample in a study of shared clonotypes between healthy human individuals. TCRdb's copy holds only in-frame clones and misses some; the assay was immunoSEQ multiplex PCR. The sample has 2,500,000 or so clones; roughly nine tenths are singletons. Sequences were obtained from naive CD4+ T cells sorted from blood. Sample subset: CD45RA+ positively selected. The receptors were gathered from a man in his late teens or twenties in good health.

CDR3 coding DNA: TGTGCCAGCAGTTACTCGAGGCAGGGGGGGACCCAGTACTTC. This sequence encodes CASSYSRQGGTQYF. This chain uses TRBV6-6 with TRBJ2-5, with TRBD1 as a possible D gene (7 bases). The CDR3 has 14 amino acids. CDR1 is MNHNY, CDR2 SVGAGI, per germline (reference sequence). Trimming removed 0 bases at V and 7 bases at J, with 12 bases between.

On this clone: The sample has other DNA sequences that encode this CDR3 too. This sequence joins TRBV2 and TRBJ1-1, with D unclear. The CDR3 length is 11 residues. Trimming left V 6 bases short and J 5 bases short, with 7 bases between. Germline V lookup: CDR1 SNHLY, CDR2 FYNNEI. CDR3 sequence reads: CASSVRTEAFF. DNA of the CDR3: TGTGCCAGCAGCGTGAGGACTGAAGCTTTCTTT. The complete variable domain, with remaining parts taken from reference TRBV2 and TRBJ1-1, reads EPEVTQTPSHQVTQMGQEVILRCVPISNHLYFYWYRQILGQKVEFLVSFYNNEISEKSEIFDDQFSVERPDGSNFTLKIRSTKLEDSAMYFCASSVRTEAFFGQGTRLTVV.

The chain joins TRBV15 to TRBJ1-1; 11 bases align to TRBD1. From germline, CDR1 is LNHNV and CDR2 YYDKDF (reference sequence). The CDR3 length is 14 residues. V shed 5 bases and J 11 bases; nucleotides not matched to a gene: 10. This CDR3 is CATSLIGQGAQAFF. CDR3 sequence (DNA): TGTGCCACCAGCCTAATTGGACAGGGGGCGCAGGCTTTCTTT.

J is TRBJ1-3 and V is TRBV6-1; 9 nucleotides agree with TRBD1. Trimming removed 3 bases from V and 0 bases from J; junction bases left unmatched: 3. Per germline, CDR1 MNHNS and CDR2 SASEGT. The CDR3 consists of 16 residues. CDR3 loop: CASSEGQGYSGNTIYF. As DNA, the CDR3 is TGTGCCAGCAGTGAGGGACAGGGATACTCTGGAAACACCATATATTTT.

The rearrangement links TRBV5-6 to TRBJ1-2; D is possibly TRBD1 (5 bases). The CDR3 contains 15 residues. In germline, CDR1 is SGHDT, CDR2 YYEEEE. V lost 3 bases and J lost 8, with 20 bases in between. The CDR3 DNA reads TGTGCCAGCAGCTCTTTCGCCCGGGACTTTGCGGGCTACACCTTC. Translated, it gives CASSSFARDFAGYTF.

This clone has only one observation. CDR3 residues: CASSPRGGEVKNHEQYF. The CDR3 DNA reads TGTGCCAGCTCACCCAGGGGAGGGGAAGTAAAGAACCACGAGCAGTACTTC. The chain recombines TRBV18 with TRBJ2-7; D possibly corresponds to TRBD2 (7 bases). Germline CDR1 reads KGHSH; CDR2 reads LQKENI. CDR3 size: 17 residues. Trimming removed 3 bases at V and 5 bases at J, with 23 bases between.

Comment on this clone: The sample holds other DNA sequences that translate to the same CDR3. Written as DNA, the CDR3 is TGTGCCAGCAGCTCATGGACAGGGTCGGGAGATACGCAGTATTTT. Protein sequence: CASSSWTGSGDTQYF. This chain joins TRBV11-2 and TRBJ2-3; 8 bases align to TRBD1. From germline, CDR1 is SGHAT and CDR2 FQNNGV. CDR3 length equals 15 residues. After removal of 4 bases from V and 5 bases from J, the junction contained 8 bases not matched to a gene.

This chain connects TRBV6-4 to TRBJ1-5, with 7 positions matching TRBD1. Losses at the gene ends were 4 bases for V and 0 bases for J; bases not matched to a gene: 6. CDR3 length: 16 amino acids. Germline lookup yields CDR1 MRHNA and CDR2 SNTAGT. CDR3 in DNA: TGTGCCAGCAGTGGACAGGGAGCGGATAGCAATCAGCCCCAGCATTTT. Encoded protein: CASSGQGADSNQPQHF.

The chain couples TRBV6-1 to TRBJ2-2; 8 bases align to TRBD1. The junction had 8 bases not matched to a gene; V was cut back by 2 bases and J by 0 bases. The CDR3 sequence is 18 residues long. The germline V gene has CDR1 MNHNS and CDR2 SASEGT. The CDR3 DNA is TGTGCCAGCAGTGAATTCGGGCAGGGGGCGACGAACACCGGGGAGCTGTTTTTT. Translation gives CASSEFGQGATNTGELFF.

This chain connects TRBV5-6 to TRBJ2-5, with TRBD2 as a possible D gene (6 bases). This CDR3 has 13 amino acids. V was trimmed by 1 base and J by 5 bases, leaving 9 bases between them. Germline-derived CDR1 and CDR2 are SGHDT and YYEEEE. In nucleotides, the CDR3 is TGTGCCAGCAGCTTGACTAGCTATGAGACCCAGTACTTC. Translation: CASSLTSYETQYF. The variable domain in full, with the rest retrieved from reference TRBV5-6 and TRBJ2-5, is DAGVTQSPTHLIKTRGQQVTLRCSPKSGHDTVSWYQQALGQGPQFIFQYYEEEERQRGNFPDRFSGHQFPNYSSELNVNALLLGDSALYLCASSLTSYETQYFGPGTRLLVL.

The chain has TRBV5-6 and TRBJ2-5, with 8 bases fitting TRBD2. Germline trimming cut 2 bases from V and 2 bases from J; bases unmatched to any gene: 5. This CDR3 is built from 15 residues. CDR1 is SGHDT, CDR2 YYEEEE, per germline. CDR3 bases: TGTGCCAGCAGCTTTGGCGGGGGGCGGCAAGAGACCCAGTACTTC. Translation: CASSFGGGRQETQYF.

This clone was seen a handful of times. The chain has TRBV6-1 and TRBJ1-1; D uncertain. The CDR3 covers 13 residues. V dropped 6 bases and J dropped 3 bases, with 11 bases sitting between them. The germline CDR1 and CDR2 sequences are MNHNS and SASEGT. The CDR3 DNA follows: TGTGCCAGCAGGGCCGGGTCTGACACTGAAGCTTTCTTT. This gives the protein CASRAGSDTEAFF.

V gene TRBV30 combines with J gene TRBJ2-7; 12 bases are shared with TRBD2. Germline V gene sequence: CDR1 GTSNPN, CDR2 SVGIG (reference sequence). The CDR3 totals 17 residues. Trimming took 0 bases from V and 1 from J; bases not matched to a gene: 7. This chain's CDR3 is CAWSVGRTSGTSYEQYF. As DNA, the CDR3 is TGTGCCTGGAGTGTAGGGCGGACTAGCGGGACTTCCTACGAGCAGTACTTC.

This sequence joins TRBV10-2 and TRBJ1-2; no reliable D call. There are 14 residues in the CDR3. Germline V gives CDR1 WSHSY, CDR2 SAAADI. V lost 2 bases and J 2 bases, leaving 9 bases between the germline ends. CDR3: CASSEVPGNYGYTF. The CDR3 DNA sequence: TGCGCCAGCAGTGAGGTACCCGGGAACTATGGCTACACCTTC.

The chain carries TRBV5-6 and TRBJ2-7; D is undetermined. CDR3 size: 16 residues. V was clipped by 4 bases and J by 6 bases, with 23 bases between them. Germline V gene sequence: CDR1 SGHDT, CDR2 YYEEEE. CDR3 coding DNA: TGTGCCAGCAGCCTAACGATGGTTATAGCAATGCGCGAGCAGTACTTC. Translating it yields CASSLTMVIAMREQYF.

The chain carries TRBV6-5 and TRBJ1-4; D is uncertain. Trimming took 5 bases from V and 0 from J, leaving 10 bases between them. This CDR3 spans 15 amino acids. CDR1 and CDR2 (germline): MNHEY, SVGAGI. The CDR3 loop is CASSPTSATNEKLFF. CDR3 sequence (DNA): TGTGCCAGCAGTCCGACGTCTGCAACTAATGAAAAACTGTTTTTT.

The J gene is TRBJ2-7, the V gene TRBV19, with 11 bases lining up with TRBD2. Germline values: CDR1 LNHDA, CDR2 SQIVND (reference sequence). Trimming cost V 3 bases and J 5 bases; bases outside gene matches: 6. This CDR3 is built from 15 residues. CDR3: CASSMGLAAFHEQYF. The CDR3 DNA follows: TGTGCCAGTAGTATGGGACTAGCGGCCTTTCACGAGCAGTACTTC.

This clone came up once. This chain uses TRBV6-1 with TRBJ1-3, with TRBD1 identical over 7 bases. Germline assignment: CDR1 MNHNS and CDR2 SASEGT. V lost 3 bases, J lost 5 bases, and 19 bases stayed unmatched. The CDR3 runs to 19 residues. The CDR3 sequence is CASSDLRRVGGAARNTIYF. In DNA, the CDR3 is TGTGCCAGCAGTGATTTACGAAGAGTAGGGGGCGCCGCAAGAAACACCATATATTTT.

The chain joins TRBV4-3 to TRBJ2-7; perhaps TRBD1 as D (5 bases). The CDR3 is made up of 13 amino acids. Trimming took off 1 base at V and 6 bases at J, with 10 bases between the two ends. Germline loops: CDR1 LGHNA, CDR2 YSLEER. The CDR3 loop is CASSQATGLEQYF. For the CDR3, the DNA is TGCGCCAGCAGCCAAGCTACAGGCCTCGAGCAGTACTTC.

The CDR3 protein is CASSSGTAKYEQYF. CDR3 in DNA: TGTGCCAGCAGCTCCGGGACGGCGAAATACGAGCAGTACTTC. The rearrangement links TRBV6-5 to TRBJ2-7, with D perhaps matching TRBD1 or TRBD2 (5 bases each). The germline V and J ends were trimmed by 6 bases and 4 bases, with 16 bases remaining between them. The CDR3 consists of 14 residues. CDR1 and CDR2 from the germline V gene are MNHEY and SVGAGI.

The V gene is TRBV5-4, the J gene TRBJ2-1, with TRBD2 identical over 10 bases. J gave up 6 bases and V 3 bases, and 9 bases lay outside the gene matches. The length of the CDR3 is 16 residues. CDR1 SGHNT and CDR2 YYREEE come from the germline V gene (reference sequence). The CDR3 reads CASSSKSGRVGNEQFF. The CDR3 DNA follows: TGTGCCAGCAGCTCGAAAAGCGGGAGGGTAGGCAATGAGCAGTTCTTC.